This TCR beta chain is drawn from a study of blood T cell repertoires in COVID-19 (dated by TCRdb to about 2020). Background for the entire study: Collaborator samples came from the United States, Italy and Spain and covered acute and convalescent phases of COVID-19. Deeply sampled blood TCRbeta repertoires from subjects exposed to, actively infected with, or recovered from COVID-19 were included in the dataset. Nearly every sample came with metadata listing a de-identified subject ID, COVID-19 status, age in years and sex. Where HLA class I and class II types were available, the types were taken from metadata supplied by the sample provider, not from assay-based typing. Samples were obtained from the ongoing ImmuneRACE study (first 160 participants) and from 1,254 subjects provided by 6 global collaborators. The repertoires were made available in a free public database intended to serve as a resource for research on the immune response to SARS-CoV-2. The prospective study material was composed of cDNA or gDNA derived from T cells, B-cell-depleted T cells, or PBMCs. Results and caveats for the whole study, not just this receptor: The quantity of clinical and demographic metadata differed by source and by participant and was supplied without curation.

This clone showed up just once. The antigen this receptor binds is unknown. No base quality values were provided; no much bigger clone lies one nucleotide off. TCRbeta CDR3 regions were amplified from genomic DNA by means of the immunoSEQ Assay, a bias-controlled multiplex PCR. Processing in the source paper ran as follows. The number of nucleated cells in each sample was estimated from the amplification of reference gene primers within the assay. To quantify the absolute abundance of each unique TCRbeta CDR3 rearrangement, sequence reads were collapsed and filtered. For each sample, productive Simpson clonality was calculated by taking the square root of Simpson's diversity index across productive rearrangements. TCRdb stores this immuneACCESS table with in-frame sequences only. Part of the clones is absent; in the studies checked, under half of the shortfall reflects unresolved V genes, and no reason is known for the rest. The V and J calls and clone size were taken over from that table, and D and trimming were inferred from the DNA. This sample has about 150,000 clones in its table, and around three quarters of those were observed once. Around 17% of the sample is in the top ten clones.

Based on the germline V gene (reference sequence), the CDR1 and CDR2 sequences are LNHNV and YYDKDF. For this chain, trimming is 3 bases at the V end and 4 bases at the J end, and the number of junction bases without a gene match is 0. The CDR3 numbers 14 residues from cysteine through phenylalanine. Kept here is only the CDR3 DNA, which spans 42 bases and is read in frame from base 1. The collaborating institutions used their own protocols to collect whole blood in K2EDTA tubes. For TCRbeta analysis, collaborator samples were shipped as frozen whole blood, as isolated PBMCs, or as DNA extracted from either sample type.

The sequenced sample consisted of peripheral blood. The receptor comes from a man aged 45-65 years with acute or convalescent COVID-19. The chain is assembled from TRBV15 and TRBJ2-2, with 9 middle bases fitting TRBD1. DNA sequence: TGTGCCACCAGCAGGGACAGGGGCACCGGGGAGCTGTTTTTT. Its protein is CATSRDRGTGELFF.